The next 28 T cell receptor beta chains were all read from a single sample in a study of long-term antiretroviral therapy in people with HIV. It was version v3.0 of the immunoSEQ assay that was run at survey level. The protocol was immunoSEQ multiplex PCR, while the TCRdb copy is restricted to in-frame clones and leaves out a portion. The repertoire holds fewer than 40,000 clones, with 90% to 95% as singletons. The material sequenced was unsorted PBMCs, taken just over 5 years after starting antiretroviral therapy. Receptor source: a woman between 45 and 65 years old with HIV.

The genes are TRBV9 and TRBJ1-5; D is possibly TRBD1 (5 bases). Germline V gene lookup returns CDR1 SGDLS and CDR2 YYNGEE. The CDR3 extends over 16 amino acids. V lost 0 bases and J 0 bases, leaving 10 bases between the germline ends. In DNA, the CDR3 is TGTGCCAGCAGCGTAGCCGGGGCGTATAGCAATCAGCCCCAGCATTTT. This encodes CASSVAGAYSNQPQHF.

The chain couples TRBV29-1 to TRBJ1-1; 7 positions match TRBD1. Germline CDR1 reads SQVTM; CDR2 reads ANQGSEA. V gave up 6 bases and J gave up 0 bases; unmatched junction bases: 4. The CDR3 length is 13 residues. In DNA form, the CDR3 reads TGCAGCGTCCCCGGGACAGTGAACACTGAAGCTTTCTTT. This sequence encodes CSVPGTVNTEAFF.

V usage is TRBV7-9 and J usage is TRBJ2-7; D remains ambiguous. Trimming left V 7 bases short and J 4 bases short, with 17 bases between. CDR1 and CDR2 (germline): SEHNR, FQNEAQ (reference sequence). This CDR3 is 14 amino acids long. Here the CDR3 reads CASTSFPVLYEQYF. The DNA for the CDR3 is TGTGCCAGCACCTCCTTCCCGGTTCTGTACGAGCAGTACTTC.

The chain combines TRBV30 with TRBJ2-7, with D maybe TRBD2 (7 bases). The CDR3 has 13 residues. V was pared by 6 bases and J by 0 bases, with 12 bases between. Germline-derived CDR1 and CDR2 are GTSNPN and SVGIG (reference sequence). CDR3 residues: CACEGGSSYEQYF. The CDR3 nucleotides are TGTGCCTGCGAGGGGGGGAGCTCCTACGAGCAGTACTTC.

The chain recombines TRBV27 with TRBJ2-7; D might be TRBD1 (8 bases). Germline CDR1 MNHEY, CDR2 SMNVEV (reference sequence). The CDR3 has 15 residues. The V gene lost 5 bases and the J gene lost 3 bases, with 17 bases spanning the gap. The CDR3 protein is CASSQAGQALYEQYF. Written as DNA, the CDR3 is TGTGCCAGCAGTCAAGCGGGACAGGCTCTCTACGAGCAGTACTTC.

The J gene is TRBJ2-5, the V gene TRBV5-4, with 10 bases matching TRBD1. This CDR3 is 13 amino acids long. CDR1 and CDR2 from the germline V gene are SGHNT and YYREEE (reference sequence). After removal of 3 bases from V and 4 bases from J, the junction contained 0 bases not matched to a gene. CDR3 protein: CASSWDRGETQYF. As DNA, the CDR3 is TGTGCCAGCAGCTGGGACAGGGGAGAGACCCAGTACTTC.

The chain carries TRBV19 and TRBJ2-6; D is undetermined. The CDR3 spans 13 residues. The V and J ends lost 8 bases and 4 bases respectively, with 9 bases between them. Germline V lookup: CDR1 LNHDA, CDR2 SQIVND (reference sequence). CDR3 residues: CASGPTGANVLTF. The CDR3 nucleotides are TGTGCCAGTGGTCCTACCGGGGCCAACGTCCTGACTTTC. The whole variable domain, remainder taken from reference TRBV19 and TRBJ2-6, is DGGITQSPKYLFRKEGQNVTLSCEQNLNHDAMYWYRQDPGQGLRLIYYSQIVNDFQKGDIAEGYSVSREKKESFPLTVTSAQKNPTAFYLCASGPTGANVLTFGAGSRLTVL.

The chain uses TRBV19 and TRBJ2-5; TRBD1 agrees at 9 bases. The trim removed 7 bases at V and 4 bases at J, leaving 10 bases unmatched. CDR1 and CDR2 (germline): LNHDA, SQIVND (reference sequence). The CDR3 covers 15 residues. DNA for the CDR3: TGTGCCAGTACCGCGAACAGGGGGCGGAGAGAGACCCAGTACTTC. This encodes CASTANRGRRETQYF. Filled out from reference TRBV19 and TRBJ2-5, the complete variable domain reads DGGITQSPKYLFRKEGQNVTLSCEQNLNHDAMYWYRQDPGQGLRLIYYSQIVNDFQKGDIAEGYSVSREKKESFPLTVTSAQKNPTAFYLCASTANRGRRETQYFGPGTRLLVL.

The chain recombines TRBV6-5 with TRBJ1-6; D gene unclear. This CDR3 has 13 residues. V was cut by 4 bases and J by 8 bases, with 9 bases left in between. Per the germline V gene, CDR1 is MNHEY and CDR2 is SVGAGI. CDR3 in amino acids: CASSFQVDSPLHF. The DNA of the CDR3 is TGTGCCAGCAGTTTCCAAGTCGATTCACCCCTCCACTTT.

This clone was found once. V and J are TRBV5-1 and TRBJ1-3; 7 bases map to TRBD1. The CDR3 extends over 15 amino acids. Germline V gene sequence: CDR1 SGHRS, CDR2 YFSETQ. J lost 0 bases, V lost 0 bases, and 0 bases had no gene match. CDR3 residues: CASSLGDSSGNTIYF. For the CDR3, the DNA is TGCGCCAGCAGCTTGGGGGACAGCTCTGGAAACACCATATATTTT.

V gene TRBV6-5 combines with J gene TRBJ1-2; D remains ambiguous. Trimming removed 2 bases at V and 7 bases at J, with 11 bases between. The germline CDR1 and CDR2 sequences are MNHEY and SVGAGI. The CDR3 sequence is 13 residues long. CDR3 sequence: CASSYAGSGGYTF. The DNA for the CDR3 is TGTGCCAGCAGTTACGCGGGTTCGGGTGGCTACACCTTC.

The J gene is TRBJ1-5, the V gene TRBV30; D is perhaps TRBD1 (6 bases). Trimming shortened V by 1 base and J by 0 bases, and 16 bases separated the two germline ends. Germline V gene sequence: CDR1 GTSNPN, CDR2 SVGIG (reference sequence). This CDR3 has 17 amino acids. The CDR3 loop reads CAWSATRTENSNQPQHF. CDR3 DNA sequence: TGTGCCTGGAGTGCCACACGGACAGAAAATAGCAATCAGCCCCAGCATTTT.

This clone has only one observation. The chain is built from TRBV4-2 and TRBJ2-5; D is unclear. V was pared by 0 bases and J by 4 bases, with 15 bases between. The CDR3 sequence is 16 residues long. Per the germline V gene, CDR1 is LGHNA and CDR2 is YNFKEQ. CDR3 nucleotides: TGTGCCAGCAGCCAAGAGAATCTGATGGGCCGAGAGACCCAGTACTTC. Protein: CASSQENLMGRETQYF.

In DNA, the CDR3 is TGCGCCAGCAGCTTGTTGACTAGCGGGGCCTACAATGAGCAGTTCTTC. Its protein is CASSLLTSGAYNEQFF. This chain uses TRBV5-1 with TRBJ2-1, with TRBD2 matching over 11 bases. The length of the CDR3 is 16 residues. Looked up from germline, CDR1 is SGHRS and CDR2 is YFSETQ. The trim removed 1 base at V and 2 bases at J, leaving 2 bases unmatched.

J is TRBJ2-7 and V is TRBV7-2; D may correspond to TRBD1 or TRBD2 (5 bases each). The CDR3 has 14 amino acids. Trimming stripped 2 bases from V and 5 bases from J, with 13 bases between. Germline CDR1 and CDR2: SGHTA and FQGNSA. The CDR3 spells CASSLIPGTNEQYF. CDR3 DNA sequence: TGTGCCAGCAGCTTAATTCCGGGGACGAACGAGCAGTACTTC.

The chain combines TRBV5-1 with TRBJ2-4; tentatively, D is TRBD2 (6 bases). Trimming pared 0 bases from V and 2 bases from J, leaving 12 bases between. The CDR3 consists of 16 residues. Germline assignment: CDR1 SGHRS and CDR2 YFSETQ. DNA for the CDR3: TGCGCCAGCAGCTTGGTATATGCGGGGACCAAAAACATTCAGTACTTC. Residues: CASSLVYAGTKNIQYF.

The chain carries TRBV19 and TRBJ2-6, with D hard to call. This CDR3 contains 17 residues. Trimming left V 3 bases short and J 0 bases short, with 12 bases between. Germline V gives CDR1 LNHDA, CDR2 SQIVND (reference sequence). This chain's CDR3 is CASSIRLSISGANVLTF. The CDR3, as DNA: TGTGCCAGTAGTATTCGGCTATCCATCTCTGGGGCCAACGTCCTGACTTTC.

The chain couples TRBV11-2 to TRBJ1-2; the D is unclear. This CDR3 has 13 amino acids. Trimming left V 2 bases short and J 5 bases short, with 9 bases between. The V gene's germline CDR1 is SGHAT and CDR2 FQNNGV. Written as DNA, the CDR3 is TGTGCCAGCAGCTTATCCCGAAGATATGGCTACACCTTC. Its protein is CASSLSRRYGYTF.

J is TRBJ2-5 and V is TRBV5-1; 13 positions agree with TRBD2. TRBJ2-7 explains the end of the DNA better; the J call may be wrong. CDR3 length: 15 residues. Germline V gene data show CDR1 as SGHRS and CDR2 as YFSETQ. The CDR3 sequence: CASSWTSGGTYEQYF. CDR3 nucleotides: TGCGCCAGCAGCTGGACTAGCGGGGGCACCTACGAGCAGTACTTC.

This rearrangement joins TRBV7-2 to TRBJ2-3; D is ambiguous. CDR1 and CDR2 from the germline V gene are SGHTA and FQGNSA. CDR3 length: 12 residues. The V end lost 4 bases, the J end lost 5 bases, and 7 bases lay between the germline ends. The CDR3 is CASSSTRDTQYF. DNA of the CDR3: TGTGCCAGCAGCTCCACAAGAGATACGCAGTATTTT.

The chain carries TRBV5-5 and TRBJ1-2, with a weak D call TRBD1 (5 bases). CDR3 length: 14 residues. V lost 4 bases to trimming and J lost 7 bases, with 17 bases between them. Germline CDR1 is SGHKS and CDR2 is YYEKEE (reference sequence). The CDR3 DNA follows: TGTGCCAGCAGCCCCCCTGGGGGATATGCTGGCTACACCTTC. The encoded protein is CASSPPGGYAGYTF.

This chain links TRBV7-2 with TRBJ1-5; the D gene is possibly TRBD1 (6 bases). Germline-derived CDR1 and CDR2 are SGHTA and FQGNSA. V lost 0 bases and J 4 bases, leaving 10 bases between the germline ends. This CDR3 has 15 residues. CDR3: CASSLAGRGNQPQHF. DNA of the CDR3: TGTGCCAGCAGCTTAGCGGGCAGGGGAAATCAGCCCCAGCATTTT.

The V and J genes are TRBV9 and TRBJ1-2; TRBD1 is a possible D gene (6 bases). V gave up 0 bases and J gave up 2 bases, with 14 bases separating them. Per germline, CDR1 SGDLS and CDR2 YYNGEE. The CDR3 consists of 16 residues. This CDR3 is CASSVGGVGANYGYTF. The CDR3 coding sequence is TGTGCCAGCAGCGTAGGGGGCGTGGGGGCCAACTATGGCTACACCTTC.

The sample holds one count of this clone. The rearrangement links TRBV6-5 to TRBJ1-6; 10 bases align to TRBD1. Germline CDR1 is MNHEY and CDR2 is SVGAGI. V gave up 6 bases and J gave up 9 bases; unmatched junction bases: 5. The CDR3 contains 14 residues. CDR3 residues: CASRPGQGISPLHF. The CDR3 DNA follows: TGTGCCAGCAGACCGGGACAGGGGATTTCACCCCTCCACTTT.

This chain links TRBV19 with TRBJ1-1; D is ambiguous. Trimming cost V 3 bases and J 1 base, with 9 bases left between them. Looked up from germline, CDR1 is LNHDA and CDR2 is SQIVND (reference sequence). The CDR3 is 14 residues long. The CDR3 region is CASSIKRPNTEAFF. CDR3 sequence (DNA): TGTGCCAGTAGTATTAAACGGCCGAACACTGAAGCTTTCTTT.

J is TRBJ2-2 and V is TRBV11-2; 7 bases match TRBD2. This CDR3 region has 15 residues. CDR1 and CDR2 from the germline V gene are SGHAT and FQNNGV. After removal of 2 bases from V and 3 bases from J, the junction contained 3 bases not matched to a gene. CDR3 sequence reads: CASSLSGAYTGELFF. The DNA of the CDR3 is TGTGCCAGCAGCTTAAGCGGGGCCTACACCGGGGAGCTGTTTTTT.

The chain joins TRBV29-1 to TRBJ2-7; D is undetermined. With 2 bases removed from V and 3 bases from J, the gap between germline ends came to 8 bases. The germline CDR1 and CDR2 sequences are SQVTM and ANQGSEA. The CDR3 is 12 amino acids. The CDR3 protein is CSVEFGDYEQYF. CDR3 in DNA: TGCAGCGTTGAATTTGGTGACTACGAGCAGTACTTC.

The chain joins TRBV11-1 to TRBJ2-3; 12 nucleotides agree with TRBD2. Germline V gene data show CDR1 as SGHAT and CDR2 as FQDESV (reference sequence). With 2 bases clipped from V and 3 bases from J, the junction kept 12 bases outside the gene matches. CDR3 length: 19 amino acids. CDR3 bases: TGTGCCAGCAGCTTAAGACTAGCGGGGGCCCTCCCAATTACAGATACGCAGTATTTT. It specifies CASSLRLAGALPITDTQYF.